This passage covers 25 T cell receptor beta chains from one sample sequenced in a study of early T cells in non-severe SARS-CoV-2 infection. One entry per CDR3 protein, called by TCRdb with MiXCR from the 5' RACE reads. Of about 66,000 distinct CDR3 sequences listed, less than 15% are singletons. The specimen sequenced was whole blood. The receptors derive from an adult who was a healthcare worker with PCR-confirmed SARS-CoV-2 infection or an uninfected control (not recorded which).

In this sample, this clonotype turned up a few times. The chain carries TRBV27 and TRBJ1-2, with 7 positions matching TRBD1. From germline, CDR1 is MNHEY and CDR2 SMNVEV (reference sequence). J was trimmed by 4 bases and V by 3 bases; bases with no gene match: 11. This CDR3 comprises 16 residues. The CDR3 DNA reads TGTGCCAGCAGTTTGGTGGGACAGACTTCGGGCTATGGCTACACCTTC. Protein: CASSLVGQTSGYGYTF.

This clonotype was recorded at least ten times. This chain joins TRBV30 and TRBJ2-7; the D is unclear. CDR1 GTSNPN and CDR2 SVGIG come from the germline V gene (reference sequence). The V end lost 0 bases, the J end lost 3 bases, and 6 bases lay between the germline ends. The length of the CDR3 is 12 residues. This chain's CDR3 is CAWSVSLYEQYF. In DNA form, the CDR3 reads TGTGCCTGGAGTGTATCCCTCTACGAGCAGTACTTC. The variable domain in full, with the rest retrieved from reference TRBV30 and TRBJ2-7, is SQTIHQWPATLVQPVGSPLSLECTVEGTSNPNLYWYRQAAGRGLQLLFYSVGIGQISSEVPQNLSASRPQDRQFILSSKKLLLSDSGFYLCAWSVSLYEQYFGPGTRLTVT.

The chain recombines TRBV5-4 with TRBJ2-1, with 11 bases fitting TRBD1. The length of the CDR3 is 13 residues. The germline V gene encodes CDR1 SGHNT and CDR2 YYREEE (reference sequence). CDR3 region: CASGQGANNEQFF. CDR3 nucleotide sequence: TGTGCAAGTGGACAGGGGGCCAACAATGAGCAGTTCTTC.

In its sample, this clonotype was seen a few times. The V call is TRBV29-1, the J call TRBJ2-3, with D possibly matching TRBD2 (5 bases). The CDR3 covers 12 residues. V lost 3 bases and J lost 4, with 8 bases in between. Germline V gene sequence: CDR1 SQVTM, CDR2 ANQGSEA. Written as DNA, the CDR3 is TGCAGCGTTGATGGAGGCTCAGATACGCAGTATTTT. Translating it yields CSVDGGSDTQYF.

This clonotype was seen a handful of times. The CDR3 spells CASSRASGMNEQFF. For the CDR3, the DNA is TGTGCCAGCAGCAGGGCTAGCGGGATGAATGAGCAGTTCTTC. The rearrangement links TRBV21-1 to TRBJ2-1; the table assigns TRBD2, which was not confirmed against the DNA. TRBV21-1 is tagged as a pseudogene. The CDR3 consists of 14 residues.

This clonotype was seen ten or more times. The V gene is TRBV27, the J gene TRBJ2-7; the D is unclear. The V end lost 6 bases, the J end lost 2 bases, and 5 bases lay between the germline ends. CDR1 and CDR2 from the germline V gene are MNHEY and SMNVEV (reference sequence). This CDR3 has 11 amino acids. CDR3 bases: TGTGCCAGCAGATCAACCTACGAGCAGTACTTC. Translated, it gives CASRSTYEQYF.

This chain connects TRBV14 to TRBJ2-5; maybe TRBD1 (5 bases). The CDR3 length is 17 residues. V was cut by 0 bases and J by 0 bases, with 14 bases left in between. CDR1 and CDR2 from the germline V gene are SGHDN and FVKESK. CDR3: CASSQDFRTGYQETQYF. The CDR3 DNA reads as TGTGCCAGCAGCCAAGATTTCAGAACAGGCTACCAAGAGACCCAGTACTTC. The full variable domain, with the rest looked up from reference TRBV14 and TRBJ2-5, is EAGVTQFPSHSVIEKGQTVTLRCDPISGHDNLYWYRRVMGKEIKFLLHFVKESKQDESGMPNNRFLAERTGGTYSTLKVQPAELEDSGVYFCASSQDFRTGYQETQYFGPGTRLLVL.

In DNA, the CDR3 is TGTGCCAGCAGCCAAGATGCCCGGACTAGCGGGAGGGCGGACACCGGGGAGCTGTTTTTT. Its protein product is CASSQDARTSGRADTGELFF. The V and J genes are TRBV4-2 and TRBJ2-2, with 15 bases matching TRBD2. Trimming cost V 0 bases and J 3 bases; bases outside gene matches: 8. This CDR3 region has 20 residues. Germline CDR1 and CDR2: LGHNA and YNFKEQ.

This sequence joins TRBV6-2 or TRBV6-3 and TRBJ2-1, with 7 bases identical to TRBD2. Per the germline V gene, CDR1 is MNHEY and CDR2 is SVGEGT. This CDR3 region has 14 residues. V lost 5 bases to trimming and J lost 4 bases; unmatched junction nucleotides: 5. The CDR3 coding sequence is TGTGCCAGCAGTGGGAGGGCCGGGTACAATGAGCAGTTCTTC. Translated, it gives CASSGRAGYNEQFF.

This clonotype was observed a handful of times. This chain links TRBV5-1 with TRBJ2-5, with 10 positions matching TRBD2. CDR3 length equals 14 residues. Trimming removed 4 bases from V and 5 bases from J; junction bases left unmatched: 5. The germline gives CDR1 SGHRS, CDR2 YFSETQ. The CDR3 is CASSPGGLAETQYF. The CDR3 DNA reads TGCGCCAGCAGCCCGGGGGGACTAGCGGAGACCCAGTACTTC.

This chain links TRBV28 with TRBJ2-4, with D possibly being TRBD1 (5 bases). V was clipped by 5 bases and J by 10 bases, with 15 bases between them. The germline CDR1 and CDR2 sequences are MDHEN and SYDVKM. The CDR3 has 13 residues. CDR3 sequence (DNA): TGTGCCAGCAGTGACAGTTTACCCAGGATTCAGTACTTC. It specifies CASSDSLPRIQYF.

This rearrangement joins TRBV29-1 to TRBJ2-1; TRBD1 or TRBD2 may be the D gene (5 bases each). Trimming stripped 2 bases from V and 13 bases from J, with 9 bases between. The CDR3 is 10 amino acids. CDR1 SQVTM and CDR2 ANQGSEA come from the germline V gene. The CDR3 is CSVEWGSQFF. CDR3 nucleotide sequence: TGCAGCGTTGAATGGGGGAGCCAGTTCTTC.

This sequence joins TRBV12-3 or TRBV12-4 and TRBJ2-1; 9 bases match TRBD1. The junction had 5 bases not matched to a gene; V was cut back by 5 bases and J by 9 bases. The CDR3 length is 13 residues. In nucleotides, the CDR3 is TGTGCCAGCAGTCGCGACAGGGGGAGTGAGCAGTTCTTC. Translated: CASSRDRGSEQFF.

This clonotype was picked up many times. The gene calls are TRBV5-4 and TRBJ1-4; D remains unclear. Germline loops: CDR1 SGHNT, CDR2 YYREEE (reference sequence). V lost 4 bases to trimming and J lost 4 bases, with 8 bases between them. This CDR3 has 13 amino acids. CDR3 sequence reads: CASSPSHNEKLFF. DNA of the CDR3: TGTGCCAGCAGCCCCAGCCATAATGAAAAACTGTTTTTT.

Only a few counts were recorded for this clonotype. The genes are TRBV10-3 and TRBJ2-7; D gene uncertain. Germline V lookup: CDR1 ENHRY, CDR2 SYGVKD. V lost 4 bases, J lost 3 bases, and 10 bases lay in between. The CDR3 has 13 residues. The CDR3 reads CAISVDTDYEQYF. The CDR3 DNA sequence: TGTGCCATCAGTGTAGACACAGACTACGAGCAGTACTTC.

As regards this clonotype: Its ends do not fully match the called genes, so a read error is possible. This sequence joins TRBV4-1 and TRBJ1-1, with D perhaps matching TRBD1 (6 bases). The CDR3 has 16 amino acids. Germline V gives CDR1 MGHRA, CDR2 YSYEKL. CDR3: CASSQEGRGHYDEVFF. CDR3 sequence (DNA): TGCGCCAGCAGCCAAGAGGGCAGGGGACATTATGATGAAGTTTTCTTT.

This clonotype was found many times. The chain couples TRBV9 to TRBJ2-1; 8 positions agree with TRBD2. V gave up 4 bases and J gave up 0 bases; unmatched junction bases: 3. Germline CDR1 SGDLS, CDR2 YYNGEE. The CDR3 runs 15 residues. The CDR3 is CASSLSGSSYNEQFF. CDR3 coding DNA: TGTGCCAGCAGCCTCAGCGGGAGCTCCTACAATGAGCAGTTCTTC.

This clonotype was picked up many times. V usage is TRBV20-1 and J usage is TRBJ2-5, with a weak D call TRBD1 (5 bases). The germline V gene has CDR1 DFQATT and CDR2 SNEGSKA (reference sequence). There are 15 residues in the CDR3. Between the trimmed V and J ends, which lost 3 bases and 5 bases, there was a span of 19 bases. CDR3 sequence reads: CSASDSRRGRETQYF. Here the CDR3 DNA reads TGCAGTGCTAGTGACAGCCGTAGAGGACGGGAGACCCAGTACTTC.

This clonotype was counted only a few times. The chain joins TRBV9 to TRBJ2-7, with D unclear. The CDR3 length is 15 residues. Trimming took off 0 bases at V and 2 bases at J, with 12 bases between the two ends. Germline V gene data show CDR1 as SGDLS and CDR2 as YYNGEE. The CDR3 nucleotides are TGTGCCAGCAGCGTAGATAGCTCACCCGCCTACGAGCAGTACTTC. Protein sequence: CASSVDSSPAYEQYF.

This clonotype was seen a handful of times. In DNA form, the CDR3 reads TGTGCCACCAGCCAGCCTAGCGGGAACACAGATACGCAGTATTTT. This translates into CATSQPSGNTDTQYF. The chain recombines TRBV24-1 with TRBJ2-3; 9 bases are shared with TRBD2. The junction had 6 bases not matched to a gene; V was cut back by 7 bases and J by 2 bases. CDR1 is KGHDR and CDR2 is SFDVKD in the germline V gene. CDR3 size: 15 residues.

This clonotype was counted ten times or more. The chain uses TRBV11-2 and TRBJ1-3; D is perhaps TRBD1 (5 bases). V gave up 5 bases and J gave up 2 bases, with 10 bases separating them. The CDR3 has 14 amino acids. CDR1 is SGHAT, CDR2 FQNNGV, per germline. The CDR3 DNA sequence: TGTGCCAGCAGCCTGGGACGGACTGGAAACACCATATATTTT. This codes for CASSLGRTGNTIYF.

The genes are TRBV6-5 and TRBJ2-1, with 9 bases identical to TRBD2. The CDR3 is made up of 16 amino acids. Germline V gene lookup returns CDR1 MNHEY and CDR2 SVGAGI. J was trimmed by 4 bases and V by 5 bases; bases with no gene match: 9. Written as DNA, the CDR3 is TGTGCCAGCAGTAAAGAAGGCGGGAGGGGGTACAATGAGCAGTTCTTC. Translated: CASSKEGGRGYNEQFF.

V gene TRBV10-3 combines with J gene TRBJ2-7; perhaps D is TRBD1 or TRBD2 (6 bases each). The CDR3 length is 14 residues. V was cut by 8 bases and J by 2 bases, with 16 bases left in between. CDR1 and CDR2 (germline): ENHRY, SYGVKD. CDR3 coding DNA: TGTGCCATCGGAGGGAGGACAGTTCCCTACGAGCAGTACTTC. Translating gives CAIGGRTVPYEQYF.

V and J are TRBV24-1 and TRBJ2-1, with 10 bases matching TRBD2. This CDR3 is 15 amino acids long. With 9 bases clipped from V and 5 bases from J, the junction kept 9 bases outside the gene matches. Germline V gene sequence: CDR1 KGHDR, CDR2 SFDVKD. The CDR3: CATEWVAGGDNEQFF. As DNA, the CDR3 is TGTGCCACCGAGTGGGTAGCGGGAGGCGACAATGAGCAGTTCTTC.

This clonotype was detected ten times or more. This rearrangement joins TRBV12-3 or TRBV12-4 to TRBJ2-5; possible D gene TRBD1, 5 bases. The CDR3 runs to 14 residues. V dropped 6 bases and J dropped 2 bases, with 13 bases sitting between them. The CDR3 protein is CASSPAGPQETQYF. CDR3 in DNA: TGTGCCAGCAGCCCTGCAGGGCCGCAAGAGACCCAGTACTTC.